The 9 T cell receptor beta chains below were found in one sample sequenced in a study of PD-L1 blockade in urothelial cancer. Some clones are missing from TCRdb's copy, which holds only in-frame ones; the method was immunoSEQ multiplex PCR. The sample carries tens of thousands of clones, 65% to 85% recorded once. Time point of the sample: pretreatment peripheral blood. Sequenced material: PBMCs, taken around atezolizumab (anti-PD-L1) treatment. Receptor source: a man aged 60 to 69 with urothelial cancer.

CDR3 coding DNA: TGTGCCAGCAGGGAGACTAGCGGGGTCCCCTACGAGCAGTACTTC. It codes for CASRETSGVPYEQYF. This chain uses TRBV6-5 with TRBJ2-7; 11 bases line up with TRBD2. The CDR3 is 15 amino acids. Germline CDR1 is MNHEY and CDR2 is SVGAGI. V lost 6 bases to trimming and J lost 2 bases; unmatched junction nucleotides: 6.

V and J are TRBV28 and TRBJ1-1, with D uncertain. Trimming left V 6 bases short and J 0 bases short, with 8 bases between. Germline-derived CDR1 and CDR2 are MDHEN and SYDVKM. CDR3 size: 13 residues. CDR3 sequence reads: CASRSRMNTEAFF. CDR3 sequence (DNA): TGTGCCAGCAGGAGCAGGATGAACACTGAAGCTTTCTTT.

The V gene is TRBV7-2, the J gene TRBJ2-5; D perhaps matches TRBD2 (6 bases). Trimming stripped 5 bases from V and 0 bases from J, with 7 bases between. The CDR3 covers 13 residues. Per germline, CDR1 SGHTA and CDR2 FQGNSA. The CDR3 reads CASSGTHQETQYF. As DNA, the CDR3 is TGTGCCAGCAGCGGGACTCACCAAGAGACCCAGTACTTC.

This clone was counted only a few times. The chain links TRBV6-5 to TRBJ1-6; no definite D call. Germline CDR1 MNHEY, CDR2 SVGAGI. Trimming pared 5 bases from V and 1 base from J, leaving 6 bases between. The CDR3 has 14 amino acids. In DNA form, the CDR3 reads TGTGCCAGCAGTCCAGGTTCCTATAATTCACCCCTCCACTTT. Translating gives CASSPGSYNSPLHF.

This sequence joins TRBV30 and TRBJ1-1; possible D gene TRBD1, 5 bases. Per germline, CDR1 GTSNPN and CDR2 SVGIG (reference sequence). V lost 1 base and J lost 4, with 10 bases in between. The CDR3 spans 13 residues. In nucleotides, the CDR3 is TGTGCCTGGAGTGGGGGCGGTGGCACTGAAGCTTTCTTT. It is translated as CAWSGGGGTEAFF.

The chain recombines TRBV27 with TRBJ2-7, with D perhaps TRBD2 (6 bases). This CDR3 region has 13 residues. The germline gives CDR1 MNHEY, CDR2 SMNVEV (reference sequence). Trimming took 6 bases from V and 3 from J, leaving 12 bases between them. The CDR3 DNA reads as TGTGCCAGCAGCCCGGGACTTAGCTACGAGCAGTACTTC. Translation gives CASSPGLSYEQYF.

V gene TRBV7-8 combines with J gene TRBJ1-2, with TRBD1 as a possible D gene (6 bases). V shed 5 bases and J shed 8 bases, with 21 bases lying between them. CDR3 size: 15 residues. Per the germline V gene, CDR1 is SGHVS and CDR2 is FQNEAQ. The CDR3 protein is CASSLTGTEGGGYTF. In DNA, the CDR3 is TGTGCCAGCAGCCTTACAGGGACCGAGGGTGGCGGCTACACCTTC.

The sample holds one count of this clone. The rearrangement joins TRBV5-8 to TRBJ1-5; 8 nucleotides line up with TRBD1. Germline V lookup: CDR1 SGHTS, CDR2 YDEGEE. The J segment lost 4 bases and the V segment lost 5 bases, leaving 8 bases of the junction unmatched. The CDR3 has 15 amino acids. The CDR3 spells CASRAGGLTNQPQHF. The CDR3 nucleotides are TGTGCCAGCAGAGCAGGGGGCCTAACGAATCAGCCCCAGCATTTT.

The count of this clone is one. The chain couples TRBV30 to TRBJ2-7; tentatively, D is TRBD2 (6 bases). V was cut by 0 bases and J by 5 bases, with 17 bases left in between. Per germline, CDR1 GTSNPN and CDR2 SVGIG (reference sequence). The CDR3 covers 15 residues. The CDR3 spells CAWSVGGLANHEQYF. CDR3 sequence (DNA): TGTGCCTGGAGTGTAGGAGGGCTAGCGAACCACGAGCAGTACTTC.